This entry features one TCR beta chain sequence. The antigen remains unidentified. This sample was taken from a study of radiotherapy plus CTLA-4 blockade in lung cancer. Study results and limitations: In blood, TCR clones derived from the tumor expanded after radiotherapy plus ipilimumab. Best predicting response, reportedly, were early blood T cell clone dynamics, with interferon-beta.

Focal radiation and CTLA-4 blockade (ipilimumab) were tested in chemo-refractory metastatic non-small-cell lung cancer patients. The protocol was immunoSEQ multiplex PCR, while the TCRdb copy is restricted to in-frame clones and leaves out a portion. The top ten hold more than 6.5% of the sample, which has tens of thousands of clones, around 69% seen once. This specimen consisted of peripheral blood, obtained from a patient treated with radiotherapy plus ipilimumab. The TCR was taken from a human donor with non-small cell lung cancer who had stable disease on radiotherapy plus ipilimumab.

CDR3 DNA: TGTGCCAGCAGTCCCCTCGGGCGAAGCTCTGGAAACACCATATATTTT. Its protein is CASSPLGRSSGNTIYF. J is TRBJ1-3 and V is TRBV27; D not resolved. V was pared by 5 bases and J by 0 bases, with 14 bases between. Per the germline V gene, CDR1 is MNHEY and CDR2 is SMNVEV (reference sequence). The CDR3 has 16 amino acids.